This T cell receptor beta chain originates from a study of blood T cell repertoires in COVID-19. Authors' methods: Scientists estimated how many nucleated cells there were by amplifying reference gene primers. TCRdb's table, derived via immunoSEQ multiplex PCR, lists solely in-frame clones and lacks some. The DNA gave D and trimming, while V, J and clone size come from that table. The sample records roughly 200,000 clones, about four fifths being singletons. This CDR3 contains 13 residues. CDR1 is SEHNR and CDR2 is FQNEAQ in the germline V gene (reference sequence). With V trimmed by 10 bases and J by 5 bases, 9 bases remained unmatched. People in the exposed group encountered a COVID-19 case within 2 weeks before entering the study.

The sequence derives from a woman aged 50 to 60 who had been exposed to COVID-19. What was sequenced was PBMCs or T cells enriched from blood (not recorded which). The chain has TRBV7-9 and TRBJ1-1, with 8 bases lining up with TRBD1. CDR3 loop: CAISQGARTEAFF. The CDR3 nucleotides are TGTGCCATCTCCCAGGGGGCGCGAACTGAAGCTTTCTTT.